These 9 T cell receptor beta chains originate from one sample sequenced in a study of neurological immune-mediated disorders. TCRdb itself ran the 5' RACE reads through MiXCR, one entry per CDR3 protein. The sample has almost 85,000 distinct CDR3 sequences; 2.5% to 3% are singletons. The sequenced sample was PBMCs. The receptor set was obtained from a woman in her 30s with multiple sclerosis.

This clonotype was seen ten or more times. The rearrangement links TRBV29-1 to TRBJ2-7, with D perhaps matching TRBD1 or TRBD2 (5 bases each). V was cut by 7 bases and J by 3 bases, with 13 bases left in between. This CDR3 has 12 residues. The germline V gene encodes CDR1 SQVTM and CDR2 ANQGSEA. CDR3 amino acids: CSDIGTNYEQYF. DNA for the CDR3: TGCAGCGATATCGGGACGAACTACGAGCAGTACTTC.

This clonotype was seen ten or more times. J is TRBJ2-3 and V is TRBV7-9; D is possibly TRBD2 (5 bases). Per the germline V gene, CDR1 is SEHNR and CDR2 is FQNEAQ (reference sequence). Trimming stripped 11 bases from V and 8 bases from J, with 17 bases between. The CDR3 covers 12 residues. The CDR3 nucleotides read TGTGCCCTTTGGCCAGATGCGGGTACGCAGTATTTT. It specifies CALWPDAGTQYF.

This clonotype was observed many times. The chain links TRBV6-1 to TRBJ2-3; D ambiguous. V was clipped by 2 bases and J by 3 bases, with 6 bases between them. This CDR3 is built from 13 residues. Germline CDR1 reads MNHNS; CDR2 reads SASEGT. The CDR3 DNA reads TGTGCCAGCAGTGAACTGGGAACAGATACGCAGTATTTT. Residues: CASSELGTDTQYF.

Many counts were recorded for this clonotype. The chain uses TRBV20-1 and TRBJ2-1; 8 bases map to TRBD2. The CDR3 has 15 amino acids. Germline CDR1 reads DFQATT; CDR2 reads SNEGSKA (reference sequence). V was clipped by 3 bases and J by 6 bases; unmatched bases: 10. The CDR3 sequence: CSARTSGRGGNEQFF. Written as DNA, the CDR3 is TGCAGTGCTAGGACCAGCGGGAGAGGTGGCAATGAGCAGTTCTTC.

This clonotype has a count of ten or more. The chain combines TRBV12-3 or TRBV12-4 with TRBJ1-5, with TRBD1 matching 7 bases. Trimming removed 5 bases from V and 9 bases from J; junction bases left unmatched: 7. This CDR3 is 13 amino acids long. CDR3 loop: CASSPEGGLPQHF. Here the CDR3 DNA reads TGTGCCAGCAGTCCCGAAGGGGGCCTGCCCCAGCATTTT.

This clonotype was observed many times. The CDR3 DNA is TGTGCCAGCAGCGAGAACAGGGGGCGGAAGACCCAGTACTTC. Its protein product is CASSENRGRKTQYF. This chain uses TRBV27 with TRBJ2-5; TRBD1 matches 9 bases. This CDR3 is built from 14 residues. The V gene's germline CDR1 is MNHEY and CDR2 SMNVEV (reference sequence). V lost 6 bases and J lost 6; bases outside the gene matches: 8.

This clonotype occurred many times. The rearrangement links TRBV6-2 or TRBV6-3 to TRBJ2-1; 9 bases are shared with TRBD2. V was clipped by 6 bases and J by 4 bases; unmatched bases: 4. The CDR3 is made up of 14 amino acids. From germline, CDR1 is MNHEY and CDR2 SVGEGT. CDR3 sequence reads: CASRLAGPYNEQFF. CDR3 bases: TGTGCCAGCAGGCTAGCGGGACCTTACAATGAGCAGTTCTTC.

This clonotype was detected many times. The gene calls are TRBV7-8 and TRBJ2-1; a possible D gene is TRBD1 (6 bases). There are 17 residues in the CDR3. Germline CDR1 reads SGHVS; CDR2 reads FQNEAQ. With 0 bases removed from V and 4 bases from J, the gap between germline ends came to 16 bases. The CDR3 here is CASSLAIPGDLYNEQFF. The CDR3 region has the DNA TGTGCCAGCAGCTTAGCGATCCCAGGGGACCTTTACAATGAGCAGTTCTTC.

This clonotype was recorded many times. The CDR3 DNA reads as TGTGCCAGCAGCTCACCCCAGGGGTCCTACGAGCAGTACTTC. Protein: CASSSPQGSYEQYF. V gene TRBV7-2 combines with J gene TRBJ2-7; D is perhaps TRBD1 (6 bases). Trimming stripped 4 bases from V and 1 base from J, with 11 bases between. The germline CDR1 and CDR2 sequences are SGHTA and FQGNSA. The CDR3 extends over 14 amino acids.